Sample share makes the clone carrying this TCR beta chain medium-sized. Antigen: not known. The protocol was immunoSEQ multiplex PCR, while the TCRdb copy is restricted to in-frame clones and leaves out a portion. The repertoire holds 50,000 to 60,000 clones, with more than 60% as singletons. After removal of 1 base from V and 6 bases from J, the junction contained 2 bases not matched to a gene. CDR1 is SEHNR and CDR2 is FQNEAQ in the germline V gene (reference sequence). The CDR3 runs to 14 residues. This entry is derived from a study of CD4+ T cells in melanoma. Study findings and constraints: Diverse differentiation states were reported for melanoma neoantigen-specific CD4+ T cells.

The sequence was obtained from a human donor with melanoma. Sequencing used tumor tissue. This sequence joins TRBV7-9 and TRBJ2-1; 8 bases match TRBD1. The DNA for the CDR3 is TGTGCCAGCAGCTTAGGACAGGGGACCAATGAGCAGTTCTTC. Protein: CASSLGQGTNEQFF.